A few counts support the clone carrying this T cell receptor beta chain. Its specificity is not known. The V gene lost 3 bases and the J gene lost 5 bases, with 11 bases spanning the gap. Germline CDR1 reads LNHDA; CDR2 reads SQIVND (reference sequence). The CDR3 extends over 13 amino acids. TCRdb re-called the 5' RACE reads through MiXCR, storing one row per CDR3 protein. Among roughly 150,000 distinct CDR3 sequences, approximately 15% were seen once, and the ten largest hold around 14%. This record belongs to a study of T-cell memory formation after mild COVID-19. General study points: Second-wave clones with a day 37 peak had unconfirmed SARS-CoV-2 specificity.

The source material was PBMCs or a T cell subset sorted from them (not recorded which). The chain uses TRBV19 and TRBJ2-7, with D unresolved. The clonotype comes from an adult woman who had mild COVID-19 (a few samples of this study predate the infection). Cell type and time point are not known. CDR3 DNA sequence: TGTGCCAGTAGTATTAACGGTGTAAACGAGCAGTACTTC. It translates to CASSINGVNEQYF.